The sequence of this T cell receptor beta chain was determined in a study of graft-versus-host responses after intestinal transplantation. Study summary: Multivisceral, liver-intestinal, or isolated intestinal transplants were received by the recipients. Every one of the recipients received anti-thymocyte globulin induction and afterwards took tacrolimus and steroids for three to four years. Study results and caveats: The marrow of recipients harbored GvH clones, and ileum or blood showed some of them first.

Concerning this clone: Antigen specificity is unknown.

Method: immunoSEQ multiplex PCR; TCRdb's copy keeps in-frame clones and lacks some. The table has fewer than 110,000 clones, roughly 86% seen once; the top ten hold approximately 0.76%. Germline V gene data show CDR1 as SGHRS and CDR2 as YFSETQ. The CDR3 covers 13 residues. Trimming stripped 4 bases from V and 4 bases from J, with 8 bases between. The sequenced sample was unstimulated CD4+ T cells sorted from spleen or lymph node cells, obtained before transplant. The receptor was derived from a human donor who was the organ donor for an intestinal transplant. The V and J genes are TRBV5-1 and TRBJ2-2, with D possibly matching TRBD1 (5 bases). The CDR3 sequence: CASSTGATGELFF. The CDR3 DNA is TGCGCCAGCAGCACAGGAGCCACCGGGGAGCTGTTTTTT.